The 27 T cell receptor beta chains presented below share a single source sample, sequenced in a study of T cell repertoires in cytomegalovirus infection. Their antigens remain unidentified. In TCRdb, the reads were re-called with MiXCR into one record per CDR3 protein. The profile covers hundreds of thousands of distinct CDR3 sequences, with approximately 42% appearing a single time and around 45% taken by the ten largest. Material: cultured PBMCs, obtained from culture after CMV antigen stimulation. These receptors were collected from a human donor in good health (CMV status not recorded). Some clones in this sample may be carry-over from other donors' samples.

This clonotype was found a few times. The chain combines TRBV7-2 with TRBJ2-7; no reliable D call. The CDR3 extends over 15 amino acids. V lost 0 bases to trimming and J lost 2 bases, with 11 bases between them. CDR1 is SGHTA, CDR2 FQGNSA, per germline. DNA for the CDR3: TGTGCCAGCAGCTTAGCACCGCAGGCAGCCTACGAGCAGTACTTC. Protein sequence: CASSLAPQAAYEQYF.

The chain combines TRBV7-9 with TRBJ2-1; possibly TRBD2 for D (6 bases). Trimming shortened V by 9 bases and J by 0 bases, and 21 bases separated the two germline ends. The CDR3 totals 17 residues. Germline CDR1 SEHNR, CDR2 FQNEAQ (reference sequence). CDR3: CASWASTPEGSYNEQFF. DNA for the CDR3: TGTGCCAGTTGGGCTAGCACACCGGAGGGCTCCTACAATGAGCAGTTCTTC.

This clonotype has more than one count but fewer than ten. The CDR3 protein is CASSGPLVQGADTQYF. The CDR3 region has the DNA TGCGCCAGCAGCGGACCGTTAGTTCAGGGGGCAGATACGCAGTATTTT. The V and J genes are TRBV5-1 and TRBJ2-3; TRBD1 matches 7 bases. Per the germline V gene, CDR1 is SGHRS and CDR2 is YFSETQ. V shed 4 bases, J shed 4 bases, and the junction held 12 bases outside the gene matches. CDR3 size: 16 residues.

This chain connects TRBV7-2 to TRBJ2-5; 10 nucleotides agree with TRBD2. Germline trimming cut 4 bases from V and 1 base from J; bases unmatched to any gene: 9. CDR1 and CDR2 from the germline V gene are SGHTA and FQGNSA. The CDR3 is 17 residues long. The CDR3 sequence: CASSSGVAGGFQETQYF. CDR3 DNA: TGTGCCAGCAGCTCGGGGGTAGCGGGGGGTTTCCAAGAGACCCAGTACTTC.

The CDR3 reads CASSSDRGSGEQFF. CDR3 sequence (DNA): TGTGCCAGCAGTTCGGACAGGGGGTCTGGTGAGCAGTTCTTC. The genes are TRBV28 and TRBJ2-1; 10 bases are a match to TRBD1. J was trimmed by 9 bases and V by 4 bases; bases with no gene match: 6. The CDR3 spans 14 residues. CDR1 is MDHEN, CDR2 SYDVKM, per germline.

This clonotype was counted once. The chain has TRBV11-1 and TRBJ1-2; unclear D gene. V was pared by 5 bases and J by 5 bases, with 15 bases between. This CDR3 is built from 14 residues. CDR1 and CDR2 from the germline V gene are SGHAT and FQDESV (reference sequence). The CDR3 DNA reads TGTGCCAGCAGCCAAGAAAATACGGATTATGGCTACACCTTC. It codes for CASSQENTDYGYTF.

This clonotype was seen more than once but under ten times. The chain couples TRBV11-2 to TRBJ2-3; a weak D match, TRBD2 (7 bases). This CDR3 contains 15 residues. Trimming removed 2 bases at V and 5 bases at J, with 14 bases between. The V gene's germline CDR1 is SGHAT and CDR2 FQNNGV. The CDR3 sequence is CASSLFGGRGDTQYF. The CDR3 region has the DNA TGTGCCAGCAGCTTATTCGGGGGGCGGGGAGATACGCAGTATTTT.

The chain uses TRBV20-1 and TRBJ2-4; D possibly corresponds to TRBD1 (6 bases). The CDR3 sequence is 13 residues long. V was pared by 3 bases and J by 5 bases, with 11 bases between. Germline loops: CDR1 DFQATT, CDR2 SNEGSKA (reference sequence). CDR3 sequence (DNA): TGCAGTGCTAGGGTACAGGGTGAAAACATTCAGTACTTC. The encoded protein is CSARVQGENIQYF.

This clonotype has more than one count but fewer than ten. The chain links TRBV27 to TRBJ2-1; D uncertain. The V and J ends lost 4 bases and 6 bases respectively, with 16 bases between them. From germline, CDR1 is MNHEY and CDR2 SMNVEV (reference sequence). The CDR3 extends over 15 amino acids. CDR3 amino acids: CASSSASVLGNEQFF. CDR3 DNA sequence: TGTGCCAGCAGTTCTGCCAGTGTGTTAGGCAATGAGCAGTTCTTC.

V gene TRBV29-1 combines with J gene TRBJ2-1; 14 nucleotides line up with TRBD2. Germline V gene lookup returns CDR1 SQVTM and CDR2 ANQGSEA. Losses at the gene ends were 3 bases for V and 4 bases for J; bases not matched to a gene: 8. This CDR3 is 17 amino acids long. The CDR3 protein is CSVEGGGLAGEYNEQFF. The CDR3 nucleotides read TGCAGCGTTGAGGGGGGGGGACTAGCGGGGGAATACAATGAGCAGTTCTTC.

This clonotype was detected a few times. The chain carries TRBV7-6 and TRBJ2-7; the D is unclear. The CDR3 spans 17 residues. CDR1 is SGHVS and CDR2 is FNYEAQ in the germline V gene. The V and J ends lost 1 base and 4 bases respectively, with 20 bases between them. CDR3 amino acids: CASSLDVSVHGWYEQYF. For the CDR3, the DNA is TGTGCCAGCAGCTTAGACGTGTCGGTTCACGGATGGTACGAGCAGTACTTC.

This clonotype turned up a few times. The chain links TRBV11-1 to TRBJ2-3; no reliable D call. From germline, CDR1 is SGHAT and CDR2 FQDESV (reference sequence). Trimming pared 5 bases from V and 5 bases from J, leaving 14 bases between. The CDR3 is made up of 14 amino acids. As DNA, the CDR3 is TGTGCCAGCAGCCCCGTGGGTGGTAAAGATACGCAGTATTTT. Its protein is CASSPVGGKDTQYF.

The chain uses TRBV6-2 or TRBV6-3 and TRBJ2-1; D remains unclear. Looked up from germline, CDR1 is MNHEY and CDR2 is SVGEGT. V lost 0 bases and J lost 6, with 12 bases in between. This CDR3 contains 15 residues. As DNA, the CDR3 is TGTGCCAGCAGTTACTCAAATAGACCAATCAATGAGCAGTTCTTC. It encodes CASSYSNRPINEQFF.

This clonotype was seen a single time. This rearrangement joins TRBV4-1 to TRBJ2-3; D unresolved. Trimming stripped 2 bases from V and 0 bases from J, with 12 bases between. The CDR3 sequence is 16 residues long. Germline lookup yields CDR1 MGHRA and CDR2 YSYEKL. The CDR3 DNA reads TGCGCCAGCAGCCAACCCTATGCGAGTAGCACAGATACGCAGTATTTT. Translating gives CASSQPYASSTDTQYF.

CDR3 sequence: CASSYSFGGTETQYF. The CDR3 DNA sequence: TGTGCCAGCAGTTACTCCTTCGGGGGTACGGAGACCCAGTACTTC. The gene calls are TRBV6-2 or TRBV6-3 and TRBJ2-5; a possible D gene is TRBD2 (6 bases). Germline CDR1 reads MNHEY; CDR2 reads SVGEGT. The CDR3 is made up of 15 amino acids. V lost 0 bases, J lost 5 bases, and 13 bases lay in between.

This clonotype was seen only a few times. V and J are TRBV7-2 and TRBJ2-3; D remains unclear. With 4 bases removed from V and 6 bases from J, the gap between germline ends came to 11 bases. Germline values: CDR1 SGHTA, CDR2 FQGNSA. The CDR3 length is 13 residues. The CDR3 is CASSSRLMDTQYF. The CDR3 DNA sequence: TGTGCCAGCAGCTCCCGCTTGATGGATACGCAGTATTTT.

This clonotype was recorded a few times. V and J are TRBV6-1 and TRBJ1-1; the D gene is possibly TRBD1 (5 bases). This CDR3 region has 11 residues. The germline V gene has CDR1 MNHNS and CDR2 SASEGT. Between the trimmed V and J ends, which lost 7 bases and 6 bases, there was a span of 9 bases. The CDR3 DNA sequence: TGTGCCAGCATGACGGGGGCTGAAGCTTTCTTT. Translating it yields CASMTGAEAFF.

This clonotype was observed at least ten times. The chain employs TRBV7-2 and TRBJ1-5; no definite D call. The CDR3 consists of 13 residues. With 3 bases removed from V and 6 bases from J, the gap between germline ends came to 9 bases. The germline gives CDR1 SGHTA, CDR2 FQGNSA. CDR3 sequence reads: CASSFMPFQPQHF. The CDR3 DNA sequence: TGTGCCAGCAGCTTTATGCCGTTTCAGCCCCAGCATTTT.

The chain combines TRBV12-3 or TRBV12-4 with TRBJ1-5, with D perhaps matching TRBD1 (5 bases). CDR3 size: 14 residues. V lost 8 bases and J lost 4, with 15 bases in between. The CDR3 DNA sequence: TGTGCCAGCGGGACCCGAGAGGGGAATCAGCCCCAGCATTTT. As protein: CASGTREGNQPQHF.

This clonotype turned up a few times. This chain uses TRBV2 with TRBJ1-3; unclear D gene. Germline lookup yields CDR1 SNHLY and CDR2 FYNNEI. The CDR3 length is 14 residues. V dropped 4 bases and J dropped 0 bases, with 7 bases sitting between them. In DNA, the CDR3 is TGTGCCAGCAGTGTTGAGTTCTCTGGAAACACCATATATTTT. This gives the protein CASSVEFSGNTIYF.

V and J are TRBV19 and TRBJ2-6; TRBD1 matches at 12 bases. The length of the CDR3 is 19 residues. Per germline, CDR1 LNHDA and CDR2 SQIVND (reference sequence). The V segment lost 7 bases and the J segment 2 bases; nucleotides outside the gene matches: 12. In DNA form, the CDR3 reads TGTGCCAGTACCCCAGGGCCGGGACAGGGGGCGCCTGGGGCCAACGTCCTGACTTTC. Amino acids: CASTPGPGQGAPGANVLTF.

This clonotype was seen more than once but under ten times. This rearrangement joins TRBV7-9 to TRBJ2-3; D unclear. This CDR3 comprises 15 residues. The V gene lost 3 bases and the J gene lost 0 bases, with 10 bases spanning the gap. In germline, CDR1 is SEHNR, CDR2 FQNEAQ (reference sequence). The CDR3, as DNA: TGTGCCAGCAGCTTGGCGGATCCTAGCACAGATACGCAGTATTTT. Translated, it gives CASSLADPSTDTQYF.

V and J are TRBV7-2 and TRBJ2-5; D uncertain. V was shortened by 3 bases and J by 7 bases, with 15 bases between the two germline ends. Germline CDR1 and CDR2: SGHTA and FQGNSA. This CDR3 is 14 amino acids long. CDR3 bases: TGTGCCAGCAGCTTTGGTAGCACGTTGGGGACCCAGTACTTC. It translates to CASSFGSTLGTQYF.

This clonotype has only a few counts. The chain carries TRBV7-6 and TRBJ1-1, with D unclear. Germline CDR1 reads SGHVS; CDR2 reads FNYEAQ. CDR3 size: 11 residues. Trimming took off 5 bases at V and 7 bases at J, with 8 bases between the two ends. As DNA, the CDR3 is TGTGCCAGCAGCCGCATAGGTGAAGCTTTCTTT. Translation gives CASSRIGEAFF. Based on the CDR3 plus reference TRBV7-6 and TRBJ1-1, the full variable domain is GAGVSQSPRYKVTKRGQDVALRCDPISGHVSLYWYRQALGQGPEFLTYFNYEAQQDKSGLPNDRFSAERPEGSISTLTIQRTEQRDSAMYRCASSRIGEAFFGQGTRLTVV.

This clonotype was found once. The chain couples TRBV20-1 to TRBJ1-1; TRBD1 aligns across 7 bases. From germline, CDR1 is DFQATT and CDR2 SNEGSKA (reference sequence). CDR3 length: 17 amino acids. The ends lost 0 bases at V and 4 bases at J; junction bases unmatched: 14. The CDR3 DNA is TGCAGTGCTAGAGACCCCGGGAGGGGGCGAGGTGGCACTGAAGCTTTCTTT. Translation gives CSARDPGRGRGGTEAFF.

CDR3 sequence reads: CASSLAAGSYYEQYF. The CDR3 DNA sequence: TGTGCCAGCAGCTTAGCGGCAGGGAGTTACTACGAGCAGTACTTC. The rearrangement links TRBV11-2 to TRBJ2-7, with D perhaps being TRBD1 or TRBD2 (5 bases each). The ends were cut back, 1 base at V and 3 bases at J, with 13 bases in the middle. CDR3 length: 15 amino acids. The V gene's germline CDR1 is SGHAT and CDR2 FQNNGV. Drawing the rest from reference TRBV11-2 and TRBJ2-7, the complete variable domain is EAGVAQSPRYKIIEKRQSVAFWCNPISGHATLYWYQQILGQGPKLLIQFQNNGVVDDSQLPKDRFSAERLKGVDSTLKIQPAKLEDSAVYLCASSLAAGSYYEQYFGPGTRLTVT.

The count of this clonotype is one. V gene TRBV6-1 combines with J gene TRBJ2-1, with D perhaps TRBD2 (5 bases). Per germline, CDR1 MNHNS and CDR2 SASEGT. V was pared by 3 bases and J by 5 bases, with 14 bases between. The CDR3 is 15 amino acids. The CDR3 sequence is CASSDVRSGNNEQFF. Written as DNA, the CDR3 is TGTGCCAGCAGTGACGTCCGGTCGGGGAACAATGAGCAGTTCTTC.